One sample yielded the 22 T cell receptor beta chains listed below, sequenced in a study of metastatic and nonmetastatic thyroid tumors. Through MiXCR, TCRdb re-clonotyped the PCR reads. The repertoire holds around 5,000 clones, around 28% seen once, with 12% to 15% in the top ten. No patient received treatment before thyroid surgery. The sample was adjacent normal tissue. These receptors all come from a female donor with papillary thyroid cancer or a benign thyroid nodule (not recorded which). Some clones in this sample may be carry-over from other donors' samples.

Judged by abundance, this clone is medium-sized. The chain couples TRBV7-8 to TRBJ2-7; 8 nucleotides agree with TRBD2. In germline, CDR1 is SGHVS, CDR2 FQNEAQ. V shed 1 base and J 2 bases; nucleotides not matched to a gene: 4. The CDR3 runs to 15 residues. CDR3 sequence: CASSLDSGKTYEQYF. CDR3 DNA: TGTGCCAGCAGCTTAGATAGCGGGAAAACCTACGAGCAGTACTTC.

By frequency in the sample, this clone is large (0.1 to 1%). V usage is TRBV10-3 and J usage is TRBJ1-5; D unclear. Germline CDR1 ENHRY, CDR2 SYGVKD. The length of the CDR3 is 13 residues. Trimming removed 0 bases at V and 6 bases at J, with 6 bases between. The CDR3 spells CAISESEPQPQHF. As DNA, the CDR3 is TGTGCCATCAGTGAGTCGGAACCTCAGCCCCAGCATTTT.

This clone is classed as large. The V call is TRBV6-4, the J call TRBJ2-1; 12 bases line up with TRBD1. Unmatched junction bases numbered 11, after V lost 8 bases and J lost 3 bases. This CDR3 spans 17 amino acids. Germline V CDR1 and CDR2: MRHNA, SNTAGT. The CDR3 region has the DNA TGTGCCAGCTCCCCCGGGACAGGGGGCGCCCGCTACAATGAGCAGTTCTTC. Protein: CASSPGTGGARYNEQFF.

This chain links TRBV12-3 or TRBV12-4 with TRBJ2-7; D is undetermined. The CDR3 is 13 amino acids. V lost 5 bases and J 4 bases, leaving 12 bases between the germline ends. The CDR3 is CASSPPVTYEQYF. Written as DNA, the CDR3 is TGTGCCAGCAGTCCTCCGGTAACTTACGAGCAGTACTTC.

Many counts were recorded for this clone. This chain connects TRBV7-9 to TRBJ1-2; D not resolved. Trimming pared 0 bases from V and 2 bases from J, leaving 7 bases between. The CDR3 is 14 residues long. Germline lookup yields CDR1 SEHNR and CDR2 FQNEAQ (reference sequence). CDR3 DNA sequence: TGTGCCAGCAGCTTAGCGTTATTCAACTATGGCTACACCTTC. Translation: CASSLALFNYGYTF. Supplemented by reference TRBV7-9 and TRBJ1-2, the full variable domain reads DTGVSQNPRHKITKRGQNVTFRCDPISEHNRLYWYRQTLGQGPEFLTYFQNEAQLEKSRLLSDRFSAERPKGSFSTLEIQRTEQGDSAMYLCASSLALFNYGYTFGSGTRLTVV.

About this clone itself: A read error may account for a junction end that differs from germline. The V and J genes are TRBV30 and TRBJ2-2; TRBD1 might be the D (7 bases). CDR3 size: 15 residues. Germline CDR1 GTSNPN, CDR2 SVGIG (reference sequence). CDR3 loop: CAWSIEGAGGGELLF. The CDR3 DNA is TGTGCCTGGAGTATCGAGGGGGCCGGAGGCGGGGAGCTGTTGTTT.

This clone is categorized as medium-sized. The rearrangement uses TRBV7-9 and TRBJ2-3, with D possibly matching TRBD2 (6 bases). Trimming cost V 3 bases and J 7 bases, with 11 bases left between them. The CDR3 length is 13 residues. Per germline, CDR1 SEHNR and CDR2 FQNEAQ (reference sequence). CDR3 protein: CASSFTEGHTQYF. CDR3 bases: TGTGCCAGCAGCTTTACGGAGGGCCATACGCAGTATTTT.

By sample share, this clone is medium-sized. This chain uses TRBV5-1 with TRBJ2-1; D unresolved. Trimming stripped 0 bases from V and 6 bases from J, with 7 bases between. CDR1 SGHRS and CDR2 YFSETQ come from the germline V gene. The CDR3 is 13 amino acids. Here the CDR3 reads CASSLDSLNEQFF. In nucleotides, the CDR3 is TGCGCCAGCAGCTTGGACAGCCTCAATGAGCAGTTCTTC.

The gene calls are TRBV12-1 and TRBJ1-3. TRBV12-1 is a pseudogene. This CDR3 has 13 amino acids. CDR3: CAVLPRSGNTIYF. The CDR3 coding sequence is TGTGCCGTCCTCCCGCGGTCTGGTAACACCATATATTTT.

By share, this clone ranks as medium-sized. The chain carries TRBV25-1 and TRBJ1-3; D call uncertain. V lost 5 bases and J 0 bases, leaving 8 bases between the germline ends. Germline V CDR1 and CDR2: MGHDK, SYGVNS. The length of the CDR3 is 14 residues. For the CDR3, the DNA is TGTGCCAGCAGTCGCCAGAACTCTGGAAACACCATATATTTT. It specifies CASSRQNSGNTIYF.

This clone appeared once. This chain uses TRBV5-5 with TRBJ2-7; a weak D match, TRBD1 (5 bases). Germline V gives CDR1 SGHKS, CDR2 YYEKEE (reference sequence). V was shortened by 4 bases and J by 6 bases, with 11 bases between the two germline ends. This CDR3 is 12 amino acids long. CDR3 sequence: CASSPSRGEQYF. CDR3 nucleotides: TGTGCCAGCAGCCCTTCTAGGGGCGAGCAGTACTTC. Using reference TRBV5-5 and TRBJ2-7 for the parts outside the CDR3, the full variable domain is DAGVTQSPTHLIKTRGQQVTLRCSPISGHKSVSWYQQVLGQGPQFIFQYYEKEERGRGNFPDRFSARQFPNYSSELNVNALLLGDSALYLCASSPSRGEQYFGPGTRLTVT.

The genes are TRBV5-4 and TRBJ2-7; a weak D match, TRBD1 (6 bases). V shed 3 bases and J shed 4 bases, with 14 bases lying between them. CDR3 length equals 14 residues. Germline V lookup: CDR1 SGHNT, CDR2 YYREEE (reference sequence). In DNA form, the CDR3 reads TGTGCCAGCAGCTCCCCGGGACACCAATACGAGCAGTACTTC. This translates into CASSSPGHQYEQYF.

This clone was seen once. This chain connects TRBV3-1 to TRBJ1-2; D is perhaps TRBD1 (6 bases). Per the germline V gene, CDR1 is LGHDT and CDR2 is YNNKEL (reference sequence). This CDR3 is built from 15 residues. Trimming cost V 4 bases and J 6 bases, with 18 bases left between them. CDR3 nucleotides: TGTGCCAGCAGCCCCAGCGTGGGGGCGCGAGATGGCTACACCTTC. It translates to CASSPSVGARDGYTF.

The chain uses TRBV19 and TRBJ2-7; no clear D. V was pared by 7 bases and J by 6 bases, with 16 bases between. CDR1 and CDR2 from the germline V gene are LNHDA and SQIVND (reference sequence). The CDR3 extends over 13 amino acids. The chain's CDR3 is CASITGRHVEQYF. DNA for the CDR3: TGTGCCAGTATCACTGGACGCCACGTCGAGCAGTACTTC.

The V gene is TRBV5-1, the J gene TRBJ1-1; 7 positions match TRBD1. The V gene end was trimmed by 4 bases and the J gene end by 4 bases; junction bases not matched to a gene: 13. This CDR3 spans 16 amino acids. The germline CDR1 and CDR2 sequences are SGHRS and YFSETQ. CDR3 residues: CASSPSGEGAGTEAFF. Written as DNA, the CDR3 is TGCGCCAGCAGCCCCTCGGGGGAGGGGGCGGGCACTGAAGCTTTCTTT.

Remarks on this clone: The CDR3 ends on some other residue instead of the conserved phenylalanine or tryptophan, so this is likely a read error. The DNA is left out, because the CDR3 cannot be placed on it with certainty; the CDR3 is given as TCRdb lists it. J is TRBJ2-2 and V is TRBV4-3. The CDR3 sequence runs 13 residues, both termini included. CDR1 and CDR2 (germline): LGHNA, YSLEER. CDR3 protein: CASSQDGIGELYY.

This clone was picked up one time. V usage is TRBV24-1 and J usage is TRBJ2-7; a weak D match, TRBD1 (5 bases). The germline V gene has CDR1 KGHDR and CDR2 SFDVKD. Between the trimmed V and J ends, which lost 11 bases and 1 base, there was a span of 20 bases. CDR3 length equals 15 residues. CDR3 in DNA: TGTGCCATCAGGGTTATAGGGCGGCCTTCCTACGAGCAGTACTTC. This gives the protein CAIRVIGRPSYEQYF.

This clone ranks as large. This chain joins TRBV6-1 and TRBJ2-7, with 8 positions matching TRBD1. This CDR3 spans 15 amino acids. Germline CDR1 and CDR2: MNHNS and SASEGT. Losses at the gene ends were 6 bases for V and 3 bases for J; bases not matched to a gene: 10. CDR3 amino acids: CASSFLDRVNYEQYF. The CDR3 DNA sequence: TGTGCCAGCAGCTTCTTGGACAGGGTTAACTACGAGCAGTACTTC.

V is TRBV10-1 and J is TRBJ2-7; 7 positions match TRBD1. Germline V gene sequence: CDR1 WNHNN, CDR2 SYGVQD (reference sequence). This CDR3 region has 14 residues. J was trimmed by 4 bases and V by 6 bases; bases with no gene match: 9. CDR3 bases: TGCGCCAGCAGAGATACCGGGACAGCATACGAGCAGTACTTC. Translating gives CASRDTGTAYEQYF.

The chain combines TRBV10-3 with TRBJ1-2, with unresolved D. Trimming pared 5 bases from V and 4 bases from J, leaving 11 bases between. This CDR3 has 13 residues. The germline V gene has CDR1 ENHRY and CDR2 SYGVKD. Written as DNA, the CDR3 is TGTGCCATCAGTTGGTCGCCCGGCTATGGCTACACCTTC. Encoded protein: CAISWSPGYGYTF.

The chain combines TRBV11-3 with TRBJ2-3; D not certain. The V end lost 3 bases, the J end lost 14 bases, and 15 bases lay between the germline ends. Germline V lookup: CDR1 SGHNT, CDR2 YENEEA. The length of the CDR3 is 12 residues. The CDR3, as DNA: TGTGCCAGCAGCTTCGGGTCCCTAGGACCGTATTTT. Amino acids: CASSFGSLGPYF.

This clone is medium-sized within its sample. V gene TRBV7-2 combines with J gene TRBJ2-3; D ambiguous. The CDR3 consists of 15 residues. Germline CDR1 and CDR2: SGHTA and FQGNSA. V was shortened by 0 bases and J by 6 bases, with 13 bases between the two germline ends. CDR3 sequence: CASSLAPTLGDTQYF. The CDR3 nucleotides read TGTGCCAGCAGCTTAGCTCCTACCCTAGGGGATACGCAGTATTTT.